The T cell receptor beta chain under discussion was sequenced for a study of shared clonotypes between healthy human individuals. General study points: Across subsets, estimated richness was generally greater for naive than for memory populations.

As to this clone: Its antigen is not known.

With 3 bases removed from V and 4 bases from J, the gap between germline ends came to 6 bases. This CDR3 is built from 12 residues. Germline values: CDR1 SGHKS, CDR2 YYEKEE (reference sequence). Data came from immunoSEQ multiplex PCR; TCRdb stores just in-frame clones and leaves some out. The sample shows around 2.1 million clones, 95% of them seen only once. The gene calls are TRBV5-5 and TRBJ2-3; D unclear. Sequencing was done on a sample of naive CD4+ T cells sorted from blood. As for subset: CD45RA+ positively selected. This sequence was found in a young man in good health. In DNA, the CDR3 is TGTGCCAGCAGCTCAGAAGCAGATACGCAGTATTTT. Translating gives CASSSEADTQYF.